The present TCR beta chain was sequenced within a study of blood T cell repertoires in COVID-19. Study-level information: COVID-19 samples, acute and convalescent, were from the United States, Italy and Spain. From T cells, B-cell-depleted T cells, or PBMCs came the material, which was cDNA or gDNA.

In the source study's methods: Using reference gene primer amplification, nucleated cell counts were estimated. Libraries were prepared by immunoSEQ multiplex PCR; TCRdb keeps only in-frame clonotypes and omits some of them. V, J and clone size are those of that table, while D and trimming were read from the DNA. The sample yields 35,000 to 45,000 clones, 85% to 95% seen once. CDR3 size: 19 residues. The V segment lost 0 bases and the J segment 8 bases; nucleotides outside the gene matches: 17. CDR1 and CDR2 from the germline V gene are SGHDN and FVKESK. This chain joins TRBV14 and TRBJ2-1; 9 bases are shared with TRBD2. The TCR was taken from a man between 45 and 60 years old with COVID-19, enrolled during active disease. Sequenced sample: peripheral blood. The CDR3 sequence is CASSQDYTTSGRMMDEQFF. CDR3 DNA: TGTGCCAGCAGCCAAGATTATACGACTAGCGGAAGAATGATGGATGAGCAGTTCTTC.